This T cell receptor (beta chain) was documented in a study of T-cell reconstitution after alpha-beta-depleted transplantation in children. The TCRbeta library incorporated unique molecular identifiers. One entry per CDR3 protein, called by TCRdb with MiXCR from the PCR reads. This repertoire shows around 380,000 distinct CDR3 sequences, roughly 10% found once; its top ten account for roughly 6%. The ends lost 6 bases at V and 2 bases at J; junction bases unmatched: 3. The CDR3 length is 14 residues. This clonotype has a handful of counts. V and J are TRBV12-3 or TRBV12-4 and TRBJ2-3, with 9 nucleotides matching TRBD2. This receptor was obtained from a human donor who donated a stem cell graft to a child with acute myeloid leukemia. The sample here was PBMCs from the stem cell graft donor, taken from the stem cell graft. This CDR3 is CASSRLAATDTQYF. The CDR3 DNA reads TGTGCCAGCAGCCGACTAGCGGCCACAGATACGCAGTATTTT.